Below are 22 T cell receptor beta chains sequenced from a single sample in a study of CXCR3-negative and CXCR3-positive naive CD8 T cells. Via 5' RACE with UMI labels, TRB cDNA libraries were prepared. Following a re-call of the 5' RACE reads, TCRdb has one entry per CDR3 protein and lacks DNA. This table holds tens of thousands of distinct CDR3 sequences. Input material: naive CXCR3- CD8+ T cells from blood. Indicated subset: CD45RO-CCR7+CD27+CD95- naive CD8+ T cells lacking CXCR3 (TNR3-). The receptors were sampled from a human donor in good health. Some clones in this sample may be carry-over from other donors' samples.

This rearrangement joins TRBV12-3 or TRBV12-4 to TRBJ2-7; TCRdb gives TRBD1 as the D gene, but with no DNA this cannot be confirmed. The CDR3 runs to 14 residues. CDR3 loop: CASSFGTGGYEQYF.

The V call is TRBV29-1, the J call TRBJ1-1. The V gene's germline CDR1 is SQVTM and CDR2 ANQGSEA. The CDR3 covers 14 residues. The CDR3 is CSVEEGRENTEAFF. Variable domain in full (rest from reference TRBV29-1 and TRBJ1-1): SAVISQKPSRDICQRGTSLTIQCQVDSQVTMMFWYRQQPGQSLTLIATANQGSEATYESGFVIDKFPISRPNLTFSTLTVSNMSPEDSSIYLCSVEEGRENTEAFFGQGTRLTVV.

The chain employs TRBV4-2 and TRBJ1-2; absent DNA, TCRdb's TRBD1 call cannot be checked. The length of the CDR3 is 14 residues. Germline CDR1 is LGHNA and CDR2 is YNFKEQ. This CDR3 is CASSQDPGFDGYTF.

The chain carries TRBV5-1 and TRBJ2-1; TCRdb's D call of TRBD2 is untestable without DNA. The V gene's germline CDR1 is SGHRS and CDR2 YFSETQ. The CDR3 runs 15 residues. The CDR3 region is CASSLEASGINEQFF.

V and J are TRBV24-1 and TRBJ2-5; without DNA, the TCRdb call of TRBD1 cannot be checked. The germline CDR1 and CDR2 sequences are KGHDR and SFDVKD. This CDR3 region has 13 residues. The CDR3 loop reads CATKGGGVETQYF.

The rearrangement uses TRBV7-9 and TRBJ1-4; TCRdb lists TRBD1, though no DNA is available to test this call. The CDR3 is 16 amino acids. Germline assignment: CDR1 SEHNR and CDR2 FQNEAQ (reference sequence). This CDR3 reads CASSAAVGDRNEKLFF.

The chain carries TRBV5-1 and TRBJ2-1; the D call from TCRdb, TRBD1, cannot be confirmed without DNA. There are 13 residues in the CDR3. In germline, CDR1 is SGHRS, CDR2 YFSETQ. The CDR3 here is CASSSGQGNEQFF. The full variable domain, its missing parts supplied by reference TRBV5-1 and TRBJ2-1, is KAGVTQTPRYLIKTRGQQVTLSCSPISGHRSVSWYQQTPGQGLQFLFEYFSETQRNKGNFPGRFSGRQFSNSRSEMNVSTLELGDSALYLCASSSGQGNEQFFGPGTRLTVL.

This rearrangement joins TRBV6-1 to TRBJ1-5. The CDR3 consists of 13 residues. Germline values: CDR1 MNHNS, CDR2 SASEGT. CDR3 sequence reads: CASSEFNGQPQHF.

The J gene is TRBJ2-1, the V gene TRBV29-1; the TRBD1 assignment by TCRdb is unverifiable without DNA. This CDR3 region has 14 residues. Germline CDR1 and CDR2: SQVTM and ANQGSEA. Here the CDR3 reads CSAWTGGIENEQFF.

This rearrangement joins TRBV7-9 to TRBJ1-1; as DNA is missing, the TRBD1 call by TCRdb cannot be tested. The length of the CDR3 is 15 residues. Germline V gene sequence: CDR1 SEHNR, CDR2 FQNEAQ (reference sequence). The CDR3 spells CASSLYRGLSTEAFF.

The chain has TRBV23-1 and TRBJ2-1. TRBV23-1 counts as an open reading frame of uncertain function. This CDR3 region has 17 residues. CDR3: CASSQSLPGSSYNEQFF.

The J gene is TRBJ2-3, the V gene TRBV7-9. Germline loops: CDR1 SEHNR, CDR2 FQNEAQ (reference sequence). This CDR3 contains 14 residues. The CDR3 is CASSSPVGADTQYF.

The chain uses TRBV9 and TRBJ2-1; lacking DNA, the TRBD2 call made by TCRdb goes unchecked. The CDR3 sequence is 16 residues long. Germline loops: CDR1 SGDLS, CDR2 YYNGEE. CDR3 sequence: CASSAGLAGSHNEQFF.

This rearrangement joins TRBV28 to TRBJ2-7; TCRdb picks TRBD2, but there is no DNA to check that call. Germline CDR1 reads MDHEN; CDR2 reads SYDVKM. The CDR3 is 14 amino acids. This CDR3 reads CASRTGTASYEQYF.

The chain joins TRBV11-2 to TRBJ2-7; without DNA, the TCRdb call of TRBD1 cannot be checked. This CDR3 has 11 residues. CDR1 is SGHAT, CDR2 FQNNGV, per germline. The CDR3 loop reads CASSRTAEQYF. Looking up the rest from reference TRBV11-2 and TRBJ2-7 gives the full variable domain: EAGVAQSPRYKIIEKRQSVAFWCNPISGHATLYWYQQILGQGPKLLIQFQNNGVVDDSQLPKDRFSAERLKGVDSTLKIQPAKLEDSAVYLCASSRTAEQYFGPGTRLTVT.

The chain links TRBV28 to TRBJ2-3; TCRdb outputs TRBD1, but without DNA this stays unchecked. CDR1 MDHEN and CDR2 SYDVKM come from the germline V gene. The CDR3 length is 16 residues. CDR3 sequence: CASSPEPGQGPDTQYF.

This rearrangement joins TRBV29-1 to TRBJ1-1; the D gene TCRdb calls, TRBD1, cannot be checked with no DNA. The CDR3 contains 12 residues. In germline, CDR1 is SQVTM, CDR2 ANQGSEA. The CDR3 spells CSAQPQGAKAFF.

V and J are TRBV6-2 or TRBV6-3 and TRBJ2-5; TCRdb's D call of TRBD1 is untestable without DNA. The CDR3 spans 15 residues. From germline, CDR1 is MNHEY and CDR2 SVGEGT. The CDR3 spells CASSYLEGAAETQYF.

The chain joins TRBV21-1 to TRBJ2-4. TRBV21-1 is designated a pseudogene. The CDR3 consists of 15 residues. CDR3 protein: CASSETTLAKNIQYF.

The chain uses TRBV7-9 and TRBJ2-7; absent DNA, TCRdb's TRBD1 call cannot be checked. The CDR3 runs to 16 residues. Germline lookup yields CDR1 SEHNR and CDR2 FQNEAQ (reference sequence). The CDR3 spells CASSTAGSEKAYEQYF.

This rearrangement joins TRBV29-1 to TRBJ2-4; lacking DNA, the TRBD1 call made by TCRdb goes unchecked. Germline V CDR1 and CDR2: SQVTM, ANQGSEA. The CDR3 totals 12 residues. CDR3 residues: CSVGRESNIQYF.

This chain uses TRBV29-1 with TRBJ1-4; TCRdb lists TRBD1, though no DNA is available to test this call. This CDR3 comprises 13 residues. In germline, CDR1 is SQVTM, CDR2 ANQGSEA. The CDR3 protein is CSVSDSFNEKLFF.